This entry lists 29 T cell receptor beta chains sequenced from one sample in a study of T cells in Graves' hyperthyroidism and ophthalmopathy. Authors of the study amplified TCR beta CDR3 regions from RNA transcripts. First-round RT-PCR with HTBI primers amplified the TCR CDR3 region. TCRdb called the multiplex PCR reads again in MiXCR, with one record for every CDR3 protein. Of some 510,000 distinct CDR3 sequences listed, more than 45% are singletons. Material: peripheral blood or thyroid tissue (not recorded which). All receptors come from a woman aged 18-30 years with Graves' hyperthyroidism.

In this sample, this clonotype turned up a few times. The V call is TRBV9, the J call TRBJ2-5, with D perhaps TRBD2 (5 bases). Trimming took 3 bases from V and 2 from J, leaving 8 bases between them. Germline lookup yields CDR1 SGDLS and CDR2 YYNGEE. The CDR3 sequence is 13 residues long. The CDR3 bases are TGTGCCAGCAGCGCGGGATTTCAAGAGACCCAGTACTTC. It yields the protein CASSAGFQETQYF.

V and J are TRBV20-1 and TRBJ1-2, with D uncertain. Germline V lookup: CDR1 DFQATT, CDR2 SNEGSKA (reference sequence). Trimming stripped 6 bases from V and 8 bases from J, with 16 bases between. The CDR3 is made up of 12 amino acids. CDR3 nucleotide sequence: TGCAGTGCCGAATATGGCAGGAACGGCTACACCTTC. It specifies CSAEYGRNGYTF.

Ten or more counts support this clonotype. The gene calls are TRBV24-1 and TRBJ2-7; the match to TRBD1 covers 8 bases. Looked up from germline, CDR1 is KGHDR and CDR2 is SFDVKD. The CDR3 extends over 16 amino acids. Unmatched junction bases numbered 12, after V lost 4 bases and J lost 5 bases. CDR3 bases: TGTGCCACCAGTGACTCGTCCGGGACAGGTGCCCACGAGCAGTACTTC. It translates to CATSDSSGTGAHEQYF.

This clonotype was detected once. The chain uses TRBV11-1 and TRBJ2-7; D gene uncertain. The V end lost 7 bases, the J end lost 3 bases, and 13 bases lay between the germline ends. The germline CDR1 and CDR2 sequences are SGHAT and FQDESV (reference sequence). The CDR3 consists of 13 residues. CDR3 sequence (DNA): TGTGCCAGCACCCCACTTCGCGGCTACGAGCAGTACTTC. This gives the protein CASTPLRGYEQYF.

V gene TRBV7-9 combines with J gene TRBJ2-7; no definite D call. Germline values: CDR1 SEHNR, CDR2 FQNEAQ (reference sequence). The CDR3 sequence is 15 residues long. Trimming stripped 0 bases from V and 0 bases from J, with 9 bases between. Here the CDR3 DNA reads TGTGCCAGCAGCTTAGCTACTGAATTCTCCTACGAGCAGTACTTC. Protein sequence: CASSLATEFSYEQYF.

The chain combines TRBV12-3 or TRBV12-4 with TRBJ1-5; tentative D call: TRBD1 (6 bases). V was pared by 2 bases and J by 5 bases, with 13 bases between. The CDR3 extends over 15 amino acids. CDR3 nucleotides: TGTGCCAGCAGTTTAACCTGGACAGAGCATCAGCCCCAGCATTTT. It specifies CASSLTWTEHQPQHF.

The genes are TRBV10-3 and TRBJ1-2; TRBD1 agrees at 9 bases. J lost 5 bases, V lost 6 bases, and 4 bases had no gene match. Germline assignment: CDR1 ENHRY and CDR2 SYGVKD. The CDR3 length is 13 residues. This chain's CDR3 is CAISPGTGYGYTF. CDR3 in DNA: TGTGCCATCAGCCCCGGGACAGGGTATGGCTACACCTTC.

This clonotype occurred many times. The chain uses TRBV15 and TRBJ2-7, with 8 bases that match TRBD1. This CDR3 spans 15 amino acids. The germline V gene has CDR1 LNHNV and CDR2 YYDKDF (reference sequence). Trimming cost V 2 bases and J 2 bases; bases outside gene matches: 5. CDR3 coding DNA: TGTGCCACCAGCAGATTAGGGGGACAGGCCTACGAGCAGTACTTC. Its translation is CATSRLGGQAYEQYF.

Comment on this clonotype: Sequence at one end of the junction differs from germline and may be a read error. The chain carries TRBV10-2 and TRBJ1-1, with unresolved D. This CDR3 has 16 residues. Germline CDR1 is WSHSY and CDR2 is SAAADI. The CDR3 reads CASSYSPRSPNTEAFF. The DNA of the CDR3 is TGTGCCAGCAGTTACTCCCCCCGGTCTCCGAACACTGAAGCTTTCTTT.

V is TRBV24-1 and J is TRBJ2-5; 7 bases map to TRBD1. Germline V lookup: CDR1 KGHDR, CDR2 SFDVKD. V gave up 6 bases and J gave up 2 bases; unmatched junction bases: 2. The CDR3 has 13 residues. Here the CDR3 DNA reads TGTGCCACCAGTATGGGACAGCAAGAGACCCAGTACTTC. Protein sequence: CATSMGQQETQYF.

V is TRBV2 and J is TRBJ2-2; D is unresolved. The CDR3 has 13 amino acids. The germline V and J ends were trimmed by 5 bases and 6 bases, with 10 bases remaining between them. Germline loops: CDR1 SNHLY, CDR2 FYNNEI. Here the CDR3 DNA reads TGTGCCAGCAGTACTCAGTGGTCCGGGGAGCTGTTTTTT. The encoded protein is CASSTQWSGELFF.

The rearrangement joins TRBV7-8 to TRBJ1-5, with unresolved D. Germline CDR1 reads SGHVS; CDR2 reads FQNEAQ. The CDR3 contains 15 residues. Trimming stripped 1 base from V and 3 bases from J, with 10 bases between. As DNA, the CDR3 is TGTGCCAGCAGCTTAGAAGGTCAGATCAATCAGCCCCAGCATTTT. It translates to CASSLEGQINQPQHF.

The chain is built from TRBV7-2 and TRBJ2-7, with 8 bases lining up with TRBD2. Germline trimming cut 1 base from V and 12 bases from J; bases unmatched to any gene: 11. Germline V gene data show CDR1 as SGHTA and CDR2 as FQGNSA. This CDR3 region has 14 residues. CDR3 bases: TGTGCCAGCAGCTTAGAGAGGCTAGCGGGCGCGGGGTACTTC. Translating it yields CASSLERLAGAGYF. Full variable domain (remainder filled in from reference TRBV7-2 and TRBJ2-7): GAGVSQSPSNKVTEKGKDVELRCDPISGHTALYWYRQSLGQGLEFLIYFQGNSAPDKSGLPSDRFSAERTGGSVSTLTIQRTQQEDSAVYLCASSLERLAGAGYFGPGTRLTVT.

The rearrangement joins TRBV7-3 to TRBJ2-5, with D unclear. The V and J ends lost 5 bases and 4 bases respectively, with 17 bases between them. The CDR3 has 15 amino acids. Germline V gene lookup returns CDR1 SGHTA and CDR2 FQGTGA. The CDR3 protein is CASSLSGQEVETQYF. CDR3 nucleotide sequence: TGTGCCAGCAGCCTCTCTGGGCAGGAAGTAGAGACCCAGTACTTC.

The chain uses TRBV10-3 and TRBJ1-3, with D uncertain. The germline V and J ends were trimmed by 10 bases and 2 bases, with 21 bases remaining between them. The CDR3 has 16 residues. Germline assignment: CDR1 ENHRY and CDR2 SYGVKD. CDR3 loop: CASTHRVFFTGNTIYF. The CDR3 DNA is TGTGCCAGCACGCATAGGGTTTTTTTTACTGGAAACACCATATATTTT.

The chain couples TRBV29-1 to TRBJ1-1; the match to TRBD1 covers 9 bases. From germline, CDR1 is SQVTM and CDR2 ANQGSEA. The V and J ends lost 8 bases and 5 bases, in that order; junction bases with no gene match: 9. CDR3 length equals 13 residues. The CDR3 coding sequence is TGCAGCACGAAACAGGGGGCGCAGACTGAAGCTTTCTTT. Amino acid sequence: CSTKQGAQTEAFF. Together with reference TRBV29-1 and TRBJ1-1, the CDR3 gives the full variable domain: SAVISQKPSRDICQRGTSLTIQCQVDSQVTMMFWYRQQPGQSLTLIATANQGSEATYESGFVIDKFPISRPNLTFSTLTVSNMSPEDSSIYLCSTKQGAQTEAFFGQGTRLTVV.

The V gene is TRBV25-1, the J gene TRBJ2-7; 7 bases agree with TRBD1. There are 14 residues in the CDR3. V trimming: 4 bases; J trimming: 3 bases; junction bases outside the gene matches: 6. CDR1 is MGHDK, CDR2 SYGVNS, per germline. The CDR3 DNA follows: TGTGCCAGCAGTGCTACCCGGGACAGCTACGAGCAGTACTTC. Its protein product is CASSATRDSYEQYF.

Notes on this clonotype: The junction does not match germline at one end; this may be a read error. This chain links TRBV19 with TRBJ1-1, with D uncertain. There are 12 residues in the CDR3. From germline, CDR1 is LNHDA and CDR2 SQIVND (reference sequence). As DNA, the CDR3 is TGTGCCAGTAACCTCCTGGACGGTGCCCCCTTTTTT. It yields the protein CASNLLDGAPFF.

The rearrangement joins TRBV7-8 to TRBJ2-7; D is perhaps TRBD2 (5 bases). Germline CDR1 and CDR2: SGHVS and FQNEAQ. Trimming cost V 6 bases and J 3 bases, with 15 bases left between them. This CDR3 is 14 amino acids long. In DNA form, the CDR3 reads TGTGCCAGCAGTTCCCTACTCGGGGTCTACGAGCAGTACTTC. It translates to CASSSLLGVYEQYF.

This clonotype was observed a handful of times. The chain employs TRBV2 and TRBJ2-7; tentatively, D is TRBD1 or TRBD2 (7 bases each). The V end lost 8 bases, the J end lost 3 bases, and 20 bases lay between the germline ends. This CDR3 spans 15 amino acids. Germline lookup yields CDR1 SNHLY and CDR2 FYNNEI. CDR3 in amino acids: CASLVGGGAFYEQYF. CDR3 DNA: TGTGCCAGCTTGGTGGGAGGGGGCGCTTTCTACGAGCAGTACTTC.

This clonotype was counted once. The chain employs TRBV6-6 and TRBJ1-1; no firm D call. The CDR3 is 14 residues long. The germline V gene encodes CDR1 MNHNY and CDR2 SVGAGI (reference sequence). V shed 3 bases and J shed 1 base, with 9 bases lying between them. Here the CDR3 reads CASSYGFTNTEAFF. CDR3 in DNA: TGTGCCAGCAGTTATGGTTTTACGAACACTGAAGCTTTCTTT.

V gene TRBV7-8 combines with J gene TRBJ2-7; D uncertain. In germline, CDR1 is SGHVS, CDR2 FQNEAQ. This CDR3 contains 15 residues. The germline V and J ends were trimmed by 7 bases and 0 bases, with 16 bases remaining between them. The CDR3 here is CASNPSVQSSYEQYF. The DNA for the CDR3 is TGTGCCAGCAACCCCAGTGTGCAATCCTCCTACGAGCAGTACTTC.

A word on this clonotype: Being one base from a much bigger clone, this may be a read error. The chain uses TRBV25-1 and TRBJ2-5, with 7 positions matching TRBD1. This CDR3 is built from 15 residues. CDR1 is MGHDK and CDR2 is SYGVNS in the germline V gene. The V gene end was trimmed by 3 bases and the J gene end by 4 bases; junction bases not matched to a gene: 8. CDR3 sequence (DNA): TGTGCCAGCAGTGATTGTCCCAACAGGGGAGAGACCCAGTACTTC. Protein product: CASSDCPNRGETQYF.

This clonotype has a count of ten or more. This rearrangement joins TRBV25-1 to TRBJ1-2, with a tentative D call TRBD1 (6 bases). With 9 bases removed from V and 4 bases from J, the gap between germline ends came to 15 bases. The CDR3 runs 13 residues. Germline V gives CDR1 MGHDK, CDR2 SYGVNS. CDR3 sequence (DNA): TGTGCCAGTCACGGGGGCAGGGGCTATGGCTACACCTTC. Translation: CASHGGRGYGYTF.

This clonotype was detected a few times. The CDR3 sequence: CASSSVGVSGYTF. The DNA of the CDR3 is TGTGCCAGCAGTTCCGTGGGTGTCTCTGGCTACACCTTC. The rearrangement uses TRBV2 and TRBJ1-2; D remains ambiguous. The CDR3 is made up of 13 amino acids. Germline lookup yields CDR1 SNHLY and CDR2 FYNNEI. The V end lost 5 bases, the J end lost 7 bases, and 14 bases lay between the germline ends.

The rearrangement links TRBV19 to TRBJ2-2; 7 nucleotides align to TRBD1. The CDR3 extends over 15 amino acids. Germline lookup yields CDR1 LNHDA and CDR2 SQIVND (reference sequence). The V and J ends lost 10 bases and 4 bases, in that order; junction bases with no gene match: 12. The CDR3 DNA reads TGTGCCACCCGACAGGGAAGTTTGAGCACCGGGGAGCTGTTTTTT. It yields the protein CATRQGSLSTGELFF. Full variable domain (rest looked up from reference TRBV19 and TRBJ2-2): DGGITQSPKYLFRKEGQNVTLSCEQNLNHDAMYWYRQDPGQGLRLIYYSQIVNDFQKGDIAEGYSVSREKKESFPLTVTSAQKNPTAFYLCATRQGSLSTGELFFGEGSRLTVL.

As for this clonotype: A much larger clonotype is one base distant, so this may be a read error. This chain's CDR3 is CASSLKDGVAFF. The CDR3 nucleotides are TGTGCCAGCAGCTTAAAGGACGGGGTGGCTTTCTTT. The rearrangement links TRBV7-9 to TRBJ1-1, with D unresolved. CDR1 SEHNR and CDR2 FQNEAQ come from the germline V gene (reference sequence). The CDR3 covers 12 residues. V gave up 2 bases and J gave up 11 bases, with 12 bases separating them.

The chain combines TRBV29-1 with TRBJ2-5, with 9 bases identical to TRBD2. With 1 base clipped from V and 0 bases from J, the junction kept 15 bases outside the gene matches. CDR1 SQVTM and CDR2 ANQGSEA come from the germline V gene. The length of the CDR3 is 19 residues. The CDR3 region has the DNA TGCAGCGTTGAAGCAAATGGTAATAGCGGGAGAGCGTACCAAGAGACCCAGTACTTC. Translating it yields CSVEANGNSGRAYQETQYF.

The CDR3 DNA is TGTGCCAGCAGCTTAGGTGGGGGCGGCAGCTCCTACGAGCAGTACTTC. Translated: CASSLGGGGSSYEQYF. The chain links TRBV7-2 to TRBJ2-7; possibly TRBD1 for D (6 bases). The CDR3 totals 16 residues. The V and J ends lost 1 base and 0 bases respectively, with 13 bases between them. Germline lookup yields CDR1 SGHTA and CDR2 FQGNSA.